One sample yielded the 27 T cell receptor beta chains listed below, sequenced in a study of blood T cell repertoires in COVID-19. Repertoires were generated with immunoSEQ multiplex PCR, while TCRdb's copy carries only in-frame clones and drops some. The profile covers about 34,000 clones, with approximately 71% appearing a single time and over 12% taken by the ten largest. Sequenced material: peripheral blood. The receptors originated from a man older than 75 with active or convalescent COVID-19.

J is TRBJ1-2 and V is TRBV10-2; D is undetermined. The CDR3 totals 12 residues. Trimming shortened V by 3 bases and J by 6 bases, and 8 bases separated the two germline ends. Per the germline V gene, CDR1 is WSHSY and CDR2 is SAAADI. The CDR3 reads CASSERGDGYTF. In DNA form, the CDR3 reads TGCGCCAGCAGTGAACGGGGAGATGGCTACACCTTC.

This clone was observed a few times. This chain joins TRBV11-1 and TRBJ2-1; TRBD2 agrees at 15 bases. CDR3 size: 16 residues. Trimming cost V 5 bases and J 9 bases; bases outside gene matches: 8. Germline assignment: CDR1 SGHAT and CDR2 FQDESV (reference sequence). CDR3 sequence reads: CASSPGLAGGQSEQFF. In DNA, the CDR3 is TGTGCCAGCAGCCCCGGACTAGCGGGAGGGCAAAGTGAGCAGTTCTTC. Drawing the rest from reference TRBV11-1 and TRBJ2-1, the complete variable domain is EAEVAQSPRYKITEKSQAVAFWCDPISGHATLYWYRQILGQGPELLVQFQDESVVDDSQLPKDRFSAERLKGVDSTLKIQPAELGDSAMYLCASSPGLAGGQSEQFFGPGTRLTVL.

The chain joins TRBV1 to TRBJ2-3; the table's D gene call, TRBD2, was not cross checked with the DNA. TRBV1 is deemed a pseudogene. This CDR3 comprises 18 residues. For the CDR3, the DNA is TGCACCAGCAGCCAAGAAAGATCAGGGACTAGCGGCACAGATACGCAGTATTTT. Translating it yields CTSSQERSGTSGTDTQYF.

The V gene is TRBV7-9, the J gene TRBJ2-1, with 11 bases that match TRBD1. In germline, CDR1 is SEHNR, CDR2 FQNEAQ (reference sequence). The ends lost 5 bases at V and 8 bases at J; junction bases unmatched: 8. This CDR3 has 15 amino acids. The CDR3 sequence is CASSRPDRGLYEQFF. The CDR3 DNA reads as TGTGCCAGCAGCCGGCCGGACAGGGGGCTGTATGAGCAGTTCTTC.

This clone was observed a single time. V usage is TRBV28 and J usage is TRBJ2-1; D possibly corresponds to TRBD1 (6 bases). The CDR3 is made up of 16 amino acids. Germline V lookup: CDR1 MDHEN, CDR2 SYDVKM. Trimming left V 3 bases short and J 0 bases short, with 12 bases between. The CDR3 spells CASSFPGALSYNEQFF. CDR3 DNA sequence: TGTGCCAGCAGTTTCCCAGGGGCCCTCTCCTACAATGAGCAGTTCTTC.

The genes are TRBV27 and TRBJ2-5; 11 bases line up with TRBD2. Germline-derived CDR1 and CDR2 are MNHEY and SMNVEV (reference sequence). This CDR3 region has 17 residues. V dropped 5 bases and J dropped 4; count of bases not matched to a gene: 12. CDR3 bases: TGTGCCAGCAGTCAACTAGAGACTAGCGGGACTCTAGAGACCCAGTACTTC. Its translation: CASSQLETSGTLETQYF.

This clone was counted between two and nine times. V and J are TRBV7-9 and TRBJ1-3; no clear D. Germline V gives CDR1 SEHNR, CDR2 FQNEAQ (reference sequence). The CDR3 contains 12 residues. V was trimmed by 3 bases and J by 4 bases, leaving 4 bases between them. The CDR3 sequence is CASSLLGNTIYF. The CDR3 DNA follows: TGTGCCAGCAGCTTGCTAGGAAACACCATATATTTT.

The rearrangement joins TRBV28 to TRBJ2-7, with 7 bases identical to TRBD2. With V trimmed by 10 bases and J by 4 bases, 10 bases remained unmatched. The CDR3 runs 13 residues. Germline CDR1 and CDR2: MDHEN and SYDVKM. The CDR3 here is CATFKAGWYEQYF. The CDR3 DNA is TGTGCCACCTTTAAAGCGGGATGGTACGAGCAGTACTTC.

The V and J genes are TRBV11-2 and TRBJ1-6; D possibly corresponds to TRBD1 (6 bases). The V gene lost 3 bases and the J gene lost 8 bases, with 11 bases spanning the gap. Germline CDR1 reads SGHAT; CDR2 reads FQNNGV. The CDR3 spans 14 residues. CDR3 loop: CASSFQGIDSPLHF. CDR3 coding DNA: TGTGCCAGCAGCTTTCAGGGGATAGATTCACCCCTCCACTTT.

This sequence joins TRBV19 and TRBJ2-1; 7 nucleotides line up with TRBD2. This CDR3 region has 17 residues. V gave up 5 bases and J gave up 5 bases; unmatched junction bases: 15. Germline V lookup: CDR1 LNHDA, CDR2 SQIVND (reference sequence). In nucleotides, the CDR3 is TGTGCCAGTAGTTCCCCCCTCCCAGGACTAGGGCACAATGAGCAGTTCTTC. Translation: CASSSPLPGLGHNEQFF.

This clone was seen once. J is TRBJ2-3 and V is TRBV28; 7 positions agree with TRBD1. In germline, CDR1 is MDHEN, CDR2 SYDVKM. This CDR3 region has 16 residues. With 4 bases clipped from V and 2 bases from J, the junction kept 9 bases outside the gene matches. CDR3 sequence: CASSSVRGPSTDTQYF. In nucleotides, the CDR3 is TGTGCCAGCAGTTCCGTAAGGGGGCCCTCCACAGATACGCAGTATTTT.

This clone was recorded once. This chain uses TRBV7-3 with TRBJ1-2; 7 bases are a match to TRBD1. The trim removed 3 bases at V and 6 bases at J, leaving 7 bases unmatched. The CDR3 sequence is 14 residues long. Germline V gene lookup returns CDR1 SGHTA and CDR2 FQGTGA. DNA for the CDR3: TGTGCCAGCAGCTTCGATACGACAGGGAATGGCTACACCTTC. Amino acids: CASSFDTTGNGYTF.

J is TRBJ2-7 and V is TRBV27, with 9 positions matching TRBD2. CDR3 length: 14 residues. Per germline, CDR1 MNHEY and CDR2 SMNVEV (reference sequence). Trimming took 6 bases from V and 3 from J; bases not matched to a gene: 6. Here the CDR3 reads CASSLLAGLYEQYF. The CDR3 DNA is TGTGCCAGCAGCCTTCTAGCGGGGCTCTACGAGCAGTACTTC.

This chain joins TRBV6-5 and TRBJ1-2; D might be TRBD1 (5 bases). Germline lookup yields CDR1 MNHEY and CDR2 SVGAGI. The CDR3 runs 15 residues. V lost 6 bases and J 5 bases, leaving 19 bases between the germline ends. CDR3 sequence: CASSISRGLSYGYTF. The CDR3 region has the DNA TGTGCCAGCAGCATCTCAAGGGGTTTAAGTTATGGCTACACCTTC.

This sequence joins TRBV19 and TRBJ2-5; possible D gene TRBD2, 5 bases. Germline CDR1 and CDR2: LNHDA and SQIVND (reference sequence). The CDR3 consists of 15 residues. Trimming shortened V by 6 bases and J by 5 bases, and 19 bases separated the two germline ends. The CDR3 sequence is CASRRTVSPGETQYF. The CDR3, as DNA: TGTGCCAGTAGGAGAACGGTCAGTCCGGGGGAGACCCAGTACTTC.

The chain has TRBV7-2 and TRBJ2-7; tentatively, D is TRBD1 (5 bases). Deletions cut 1 base from V and 0 bases from J, with 7 bases between. The CDR3 sequence is 14 residues long. Germline V gene lookup returns CDR1 SGHTA and CDR2 FQGNSA. The CDR3 spells CASSLEDNSYEQYF. The CDR3 DNA is TGTGCCAGCAGCTTAGAGGACAACTCCTACGAGCAGTACTTC.

The V call is TRBV19, the J call TRBJ2-3, with TRBD2 matching 9 bases. Germline V gene data show CDR1 as LNHDA and CDR2 as SQIVND (reference sequence). V shed 2 bases and J 4 bases; nucleotides not matched to a gene: 13. There are 18 residues in the CDR3. The CDR3 loop reads CASSITGLSGSTADTQYF. The DNA of the CDR3 is TGTGCCAGTAGTATAACCGGACTTAGCGGGAGCACTGCAGATACGCAGTATTTT.

The CDR3 protein is CASLGRPDRDYFHNEQFF. The CDR3 DNA reads as TGTGCCAGCTTAGGGCGTCCGGATCGAGACTATTTCCACAATGAGCAGTTCTTC. This rearrangement joins TRBV2 to TRBJ2-1, with D possibly matching TRBD2 (5 bases). The CDR3 is 18 residues long. V lost 8 bases to trimming and J lost 5 bases, with 28 bases between them. Looked up from germline, CDR1 is SNHLY and CDR2 is FYNNEI.

The chain combines TRBV4-1 with TRBJ2-1, with TRBD2 identical over 7 bases. Unmatched junction bases numbered 14, after V lost 3 bases and J lost 9 bases. The CDR3 is 16 residues long. Germline V gives CDR1 MGHRA, CDR2 YSYEKL. The CDR3 reads CASSHRDGHWGGEQFF. CDR3 in DNA: TGCGCCAGCAGCCACAGGGACGGGCATTGGGGGGGTGAGCAGTTCTTC.

The table lists this clone with a count of one. This sequence joins TRBV6-4 and TRBJ2-3; 7 nucleotides agree with TRBD1. The germline gives CDR1 MRHNA, CDR2 SNTAGT. V dropped 6 bases and J dropped 5; count of bases not matched to a gene: 8. There are 14 residues in the CDR3. The CDR3 DNA is TGTGCCAGCAGGGAGCACAGGGGTGTAGATACGCAGTATTTT. Translated, it gives CASREHRGVDTQYF.

The rearrangement links TRBV7-9 to TRBJ2-1, with D possibly matching TRBD1 (6 bases). The V and J ends lost 1 base and 0 bases respectively, with 13 bases between them. Germline V gives CDR1 SEHNR, CDR2 FQNEAQ (reference sequence). The CDR3 covers 17 residues. CDR3 DNA: TGTGCCAGCAGCTTAGGGTGGGACACGAGCTCCTACAATGAGCAGTTCTTC. Protein product: CASSLGWDTSSYNEQFF.

The chain links TRBV5-6 to TRBJ2-1; 9 nucleotides align to TRBD2. Germline loops: CDR1 SGHDT, CDR2 YYEEEE. The CDR3 spans 17 residues. V was clipped by 0 bases and J by 2 bases; unmatched bases: 6. The CDR3: CASSLDLGGRAYNEQFF. The DNA of the CDR3 is TGTGCCAGCAGCTTGGACTTGGGCGGGAGGGCCTACAATGAGCAGTTCTTC.

The chain has TRBV7-2 and TRBJ2-2, with 12 bases that match TRBD2. V was pared by 5 bases and J by 2 bases, with 6 bases of the junction left unmatched. The CDR3 is 17 amino acids. Germline CDR1 SGHTA, CDR2 FQGNSA. CDR3 DNA sequence: TGTGCCAGCAGCCGTAGGACTAGCGGGATAAACACCGGGGAGCTGTTTTTT. Translation: CASSRRTSGINTGELFF.

The V call is TRBV6-1, the J call TRBJ2-6, with 10 bases lining up with TRBD1. The CDR3 spans 16 residues. V lost 4 bases, J lost 2 bases, and 2 bases stayed unmatched. From germline, CDR1 is MNHNS and CDR2 SASEGT. CDR3 residues: CASSGQGAAGANVLTF. CDR3 DNA sequence: TGTGCCAGCAGTGGACAGGGGGCGGCTGGGGCCAACGTCCTGACTTTC.

In this sample, this clone turned up once. The V call is TRBV5-6, the J call TRBJ2-4; the D gene is possibly TRBD2 (6 bases). The germline gives CDR1 SGHDT, CDR2 YYEEEE. The V gene lost 2 bases and the J gene lost 7 bases, with 16 bases spanning the gap. The CDR3 extends over 15 amino acids. CDR3 bases: TGTGCCAGCAGCTTACCTTCGGGGGTTGGGAACATTCAGTACTTC. Translated: CASSLPSGVGNIQYF.

This clone appeared once. The chain links TRBV3-1 (or the pseudogene TRBV3-2) to TRBJ2-2; D call uncertain. The CDR3 spans 15 residues. Trimming took 2 bases from V and 5 from J, leaving 12 bases between them. The V gene's germline CDR1 is LGHDT and CDR2 YNNKEL (reference sequence). CDR3 residues: CASSQYDGETGELFF. CDR3 DNA: TGTGCCAGCAGCCAATATGACGGAGAGACCGGGGAGCTGTTTTTT.

The chain is built from TRBV5-1 and TRBJ1-1, with D possibly matching TRBD1 (5 bases). The CDR3 is 15 residues long. Germline V lookup: CDR1 SGHRS, CDR2 YFSETQ. V gave up 4 bases and J gave up 2 bases, with 15 bases separating them. The CDR3 reads CASSKDMIANTEAFF. The CDR3 DNA follows: TGCGCCAGCAGCAAGGACATGATTGCAAACACTGAAGCTTTCTTT.